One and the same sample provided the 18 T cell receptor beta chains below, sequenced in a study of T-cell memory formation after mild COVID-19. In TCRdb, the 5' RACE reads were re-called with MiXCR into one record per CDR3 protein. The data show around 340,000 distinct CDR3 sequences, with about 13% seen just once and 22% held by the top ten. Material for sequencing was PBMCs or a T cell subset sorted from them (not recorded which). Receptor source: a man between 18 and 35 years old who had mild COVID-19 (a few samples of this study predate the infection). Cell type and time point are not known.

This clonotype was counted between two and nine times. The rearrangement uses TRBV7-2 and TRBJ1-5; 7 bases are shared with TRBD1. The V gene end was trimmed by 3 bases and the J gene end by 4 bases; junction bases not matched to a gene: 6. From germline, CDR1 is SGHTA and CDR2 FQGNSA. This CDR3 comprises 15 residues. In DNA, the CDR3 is TGTGCCAGCAGCTTTAGCCGGGACAGTAATCAGCCCCAGCATTTT. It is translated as CASSFSRDSNQPQHF. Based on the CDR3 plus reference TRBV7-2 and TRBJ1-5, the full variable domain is GAGVSQSPSNKVTEKGKDVELRCDPISGHTALYWYRQSLGQGLEFLIYFQGNSAPDKSGLPSDRFSAERTGGSVSTLTIQRTQQEDSAVYLCASSFSRDSNQPQHFGDGTRLSIL.

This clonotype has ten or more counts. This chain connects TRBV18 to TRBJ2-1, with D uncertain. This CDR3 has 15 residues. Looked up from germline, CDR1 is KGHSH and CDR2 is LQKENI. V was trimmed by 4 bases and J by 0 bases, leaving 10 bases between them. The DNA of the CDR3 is TGTGCCAGCTCACTGCAACAGCCCTCCTACAATGAGCAGTTCTTC. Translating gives CASSLQQPSYNEQFF.

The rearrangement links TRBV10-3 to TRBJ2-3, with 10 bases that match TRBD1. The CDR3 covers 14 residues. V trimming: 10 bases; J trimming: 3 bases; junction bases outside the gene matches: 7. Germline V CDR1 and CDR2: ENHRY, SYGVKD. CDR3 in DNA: TGTGCCACCTCCGGGACAGGGGTAACAGATACGCAGTATTTT. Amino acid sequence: CATSGTGVTDTQYF.

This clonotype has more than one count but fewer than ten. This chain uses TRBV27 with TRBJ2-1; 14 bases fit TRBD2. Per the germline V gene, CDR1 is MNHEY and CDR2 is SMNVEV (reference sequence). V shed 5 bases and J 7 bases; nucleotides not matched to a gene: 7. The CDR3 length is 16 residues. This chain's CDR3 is CASSGTSGGIQNEQFF. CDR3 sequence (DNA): TGTGCCAGCAGTGGGACTAGCGGGGGTATACAGAATGAGCAGTTCTTC.

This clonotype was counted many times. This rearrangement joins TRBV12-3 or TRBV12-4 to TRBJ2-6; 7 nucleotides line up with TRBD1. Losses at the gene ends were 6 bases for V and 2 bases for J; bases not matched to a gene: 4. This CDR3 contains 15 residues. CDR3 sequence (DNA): TGTGCCAGCAGGCAAGGGACAGCTGGGGCCAACGTCCTGACTTTC. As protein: CASRQGTAGANVLTF.

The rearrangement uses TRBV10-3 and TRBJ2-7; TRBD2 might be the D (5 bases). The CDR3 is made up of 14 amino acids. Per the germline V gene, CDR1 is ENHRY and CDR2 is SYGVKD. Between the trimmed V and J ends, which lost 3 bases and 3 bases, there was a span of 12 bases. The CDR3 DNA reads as TGTGCCATCAGTGAATACCGGGGAAACTACGAGCAGTACGTC. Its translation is CAISEYRGNYEQYV.

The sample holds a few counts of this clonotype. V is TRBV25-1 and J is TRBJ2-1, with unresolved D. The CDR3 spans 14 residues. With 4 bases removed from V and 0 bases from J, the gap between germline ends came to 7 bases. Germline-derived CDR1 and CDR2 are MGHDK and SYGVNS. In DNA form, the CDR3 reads TGTGCCAGCAGTGTTCGATACTCCTACAATGAGCAGTTCTTC. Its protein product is CASSVRYSYNEQFF.

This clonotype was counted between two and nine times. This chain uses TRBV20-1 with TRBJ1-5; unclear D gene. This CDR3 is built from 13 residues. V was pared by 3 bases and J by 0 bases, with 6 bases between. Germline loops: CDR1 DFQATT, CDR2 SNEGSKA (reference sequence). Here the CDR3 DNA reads TGCAGTGCTAGGGAATATAGCAATCAGCCCCAGCATTTT. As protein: CSAREYSNQPQHF.

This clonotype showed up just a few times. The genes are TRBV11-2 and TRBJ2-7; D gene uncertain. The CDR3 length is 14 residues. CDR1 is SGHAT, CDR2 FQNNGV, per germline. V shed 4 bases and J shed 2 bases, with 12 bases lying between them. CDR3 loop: CASSSRRWPYEQYV. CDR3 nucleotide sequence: TGTGCCAGCAGCTCCCGACGATGGCCCTACGAGCAGTACGTC.

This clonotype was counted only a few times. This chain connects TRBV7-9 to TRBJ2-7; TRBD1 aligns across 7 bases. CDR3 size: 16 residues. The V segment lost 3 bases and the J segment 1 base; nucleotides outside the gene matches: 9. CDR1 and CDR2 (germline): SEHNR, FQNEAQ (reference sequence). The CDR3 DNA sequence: TGTGCCAGCAGCTTCGCCAGGGGGACCTTATCCTACGAGCAGTACGTC. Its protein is CASSFARGTLSYEQYV.

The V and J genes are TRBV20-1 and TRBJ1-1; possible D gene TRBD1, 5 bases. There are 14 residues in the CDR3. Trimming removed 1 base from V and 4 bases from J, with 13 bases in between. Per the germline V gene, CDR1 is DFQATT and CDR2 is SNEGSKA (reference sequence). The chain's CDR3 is CSARASTGGTEAFF. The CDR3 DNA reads TGCAGTGCTAGAGCCTCAACGGGGGGCACTGAAGCTTTCTTT.

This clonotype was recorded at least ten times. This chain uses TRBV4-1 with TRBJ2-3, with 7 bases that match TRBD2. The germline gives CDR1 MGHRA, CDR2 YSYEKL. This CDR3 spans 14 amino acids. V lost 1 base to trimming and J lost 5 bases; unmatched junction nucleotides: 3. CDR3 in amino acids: CASSQAGGLDTQYF. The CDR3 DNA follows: TGCGCCAGCAGCCAAGCGGGGGGATTAGATACGCAGTATTTT.

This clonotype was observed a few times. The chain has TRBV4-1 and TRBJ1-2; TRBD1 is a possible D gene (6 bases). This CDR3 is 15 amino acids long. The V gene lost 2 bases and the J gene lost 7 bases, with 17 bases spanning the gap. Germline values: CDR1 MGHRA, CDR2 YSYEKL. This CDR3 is CASSQPQGIQSGYTF. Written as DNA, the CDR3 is TGCGCCAGCAGCCAACCGCAGGGGATCCAATCTGGCTACACCTTC.

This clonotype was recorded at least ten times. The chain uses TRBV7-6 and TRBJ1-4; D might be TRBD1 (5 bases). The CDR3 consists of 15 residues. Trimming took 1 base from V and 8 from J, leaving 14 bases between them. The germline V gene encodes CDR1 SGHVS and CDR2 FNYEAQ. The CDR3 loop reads CASSLVQGGGEKLFF. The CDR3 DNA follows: TGTGCCAGCAGCTTAGTCCAGGGAGGAGGAGAAAAACTGTTTTTT. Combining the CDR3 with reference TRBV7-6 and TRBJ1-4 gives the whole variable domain GAGVSQSPRYKVTKRGQDVALRCDPISGHVSLYWYRQALGQGPEFLTYFNYEAQQDKSGLPNDRFSAERPEGSISTLTIQRTEQRDSAMYRCASSLVQGGGEKLFFGSGTQLSVL.

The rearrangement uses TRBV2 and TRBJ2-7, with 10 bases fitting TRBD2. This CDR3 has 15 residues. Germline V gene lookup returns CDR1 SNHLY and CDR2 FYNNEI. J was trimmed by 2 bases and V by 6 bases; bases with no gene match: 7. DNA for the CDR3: TGTGCCAGCAGGGCCCTAGCGGGGGCCGCCTACGAGCAGTACGTC. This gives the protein CASRALAGAAYEQYV.

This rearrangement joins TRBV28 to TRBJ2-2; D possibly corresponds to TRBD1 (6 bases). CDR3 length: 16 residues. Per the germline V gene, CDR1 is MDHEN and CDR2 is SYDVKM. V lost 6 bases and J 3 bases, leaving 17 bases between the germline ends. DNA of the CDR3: TGTGCCAGCAGCACAATTATCAGGGGAGACACCGGGGAGCTGTTTTTT. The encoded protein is CASSTIIRGDTGELFF.

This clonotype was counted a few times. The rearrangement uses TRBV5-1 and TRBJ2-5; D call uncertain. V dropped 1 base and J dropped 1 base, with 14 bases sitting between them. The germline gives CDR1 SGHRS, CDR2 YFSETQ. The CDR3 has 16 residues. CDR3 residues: CASSLTGRFPQETQYF. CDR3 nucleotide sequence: TGCGCCAGCAGCTTGACGGGCCGATTTCCCCAAGAGACCCAGTACTTC.

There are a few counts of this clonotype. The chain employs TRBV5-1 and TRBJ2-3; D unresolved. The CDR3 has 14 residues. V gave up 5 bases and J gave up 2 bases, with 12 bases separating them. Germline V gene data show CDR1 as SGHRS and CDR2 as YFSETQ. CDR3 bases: TGCGCCAGCAGGGTTGGCGACGCCACAGATACGCAGTATTTT. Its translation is CASRVGDATDTQYF.